This record looks at one T cell receptor (beta chain) sequence and its context. Its antigen is not known. Libraries used 5'RACE template switching adding universal primer site and UMIs. TCRdb reworked the 5' RACE reads into one entry per CDR3 protein, no DNA. The specimen's table records some 460,000 distinct CDR3 sequences. The data were obtained in a study of T cells expressing NK-cell markers. Background on the study: Eight donors were sequenced, of whom seven were HCMV-seropositive, while the remaining one was HCMV-seronegative. Study observations and caveats: Dominant NKG2C+ clonotypes in roughly six donors made up about 1.0-7.5% of CD8+ T cells.

This CDR3 is built from 16 residues. CDR1 SGHDN and CDR2 FVKESK come from the germline V gene. The source material was blood T cells: a sorted CD56 or NKG2C T cell subset, CD4+ or CD8+ T cells, or bulk PBMC T cells (not recorded which). The sequence was obtained from a woman aged 45-59 years in good health. The V and J genes are TRBV14 and TRBJ2-6; TCRdb selects TRBD1, and the lack of DNA leaves this call unchecked. The CDR3 region is CASSQRGGSGANVLTF.